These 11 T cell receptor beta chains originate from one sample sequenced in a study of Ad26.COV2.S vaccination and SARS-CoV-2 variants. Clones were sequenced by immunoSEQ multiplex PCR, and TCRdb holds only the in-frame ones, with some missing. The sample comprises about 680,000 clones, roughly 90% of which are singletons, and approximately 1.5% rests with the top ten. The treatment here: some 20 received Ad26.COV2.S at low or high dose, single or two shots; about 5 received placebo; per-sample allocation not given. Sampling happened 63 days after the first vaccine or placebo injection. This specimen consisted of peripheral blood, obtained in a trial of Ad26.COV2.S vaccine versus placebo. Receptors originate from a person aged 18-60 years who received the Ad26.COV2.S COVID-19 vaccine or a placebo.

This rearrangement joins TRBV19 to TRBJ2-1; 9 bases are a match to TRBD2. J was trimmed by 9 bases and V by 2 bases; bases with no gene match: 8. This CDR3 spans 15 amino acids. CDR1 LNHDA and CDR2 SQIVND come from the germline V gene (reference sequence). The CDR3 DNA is TGTGCCAGTAGTATAATGCGGGGGGGCCTCGTTGAGCAGTTCTTC. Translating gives CASSIMRGGLVEQFF.

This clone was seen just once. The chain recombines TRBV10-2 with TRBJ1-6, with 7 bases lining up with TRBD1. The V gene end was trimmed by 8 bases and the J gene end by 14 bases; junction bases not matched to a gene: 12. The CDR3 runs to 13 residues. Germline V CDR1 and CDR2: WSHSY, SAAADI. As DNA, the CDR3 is TGCGCCAGCGGGGACAGAGAGCGGAATTCCCTCCACTTT. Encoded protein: CASGDRERNSLHF.

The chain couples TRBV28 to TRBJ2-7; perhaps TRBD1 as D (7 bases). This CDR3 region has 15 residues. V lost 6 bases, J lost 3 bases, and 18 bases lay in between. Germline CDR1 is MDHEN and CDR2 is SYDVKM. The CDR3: CASSLAGGNFYEQYF. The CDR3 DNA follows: TGTGCCAGCAGCCTTGCAGGGGGGAATTTCTACGAGCAGTACTTC.

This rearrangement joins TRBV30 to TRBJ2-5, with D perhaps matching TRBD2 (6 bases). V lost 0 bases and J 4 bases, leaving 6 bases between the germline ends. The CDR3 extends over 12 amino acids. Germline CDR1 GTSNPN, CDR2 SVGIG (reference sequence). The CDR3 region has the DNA TGTGCCTGGAGTGTACTAGCAGAGACCCAGTACTTC. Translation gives CAWSVLAETQYF.

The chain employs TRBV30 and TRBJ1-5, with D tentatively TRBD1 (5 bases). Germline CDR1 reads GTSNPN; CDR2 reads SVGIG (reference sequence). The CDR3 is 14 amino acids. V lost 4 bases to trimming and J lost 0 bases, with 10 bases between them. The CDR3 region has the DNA TGTGCCTGGACCCCAGGGTATAGCAATCAGCCCCAGCATTTT. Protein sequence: CAWTPGYSNQPQHF.

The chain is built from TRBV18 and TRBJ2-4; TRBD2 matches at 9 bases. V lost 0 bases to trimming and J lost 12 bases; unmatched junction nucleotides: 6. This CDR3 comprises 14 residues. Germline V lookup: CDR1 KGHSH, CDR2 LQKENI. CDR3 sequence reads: CASSPPGLAYTQYF. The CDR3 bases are TGTGCCAGCTCACCACCGGGACTAGCCTACACTCAGTACTTC.

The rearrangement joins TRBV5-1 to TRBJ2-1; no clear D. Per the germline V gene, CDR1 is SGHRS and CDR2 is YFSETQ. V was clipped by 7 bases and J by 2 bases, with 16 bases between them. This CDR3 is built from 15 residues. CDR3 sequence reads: CASGNWTAPYNEQFF. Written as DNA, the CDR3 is TGCGCCAGCGGAAACTGGACGGCCCCCTACAATGAGCAGTTCTTC.

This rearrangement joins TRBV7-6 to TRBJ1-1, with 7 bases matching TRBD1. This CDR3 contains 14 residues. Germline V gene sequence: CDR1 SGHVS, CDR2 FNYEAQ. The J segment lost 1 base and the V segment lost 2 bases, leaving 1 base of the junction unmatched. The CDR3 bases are TGTGCCAGCAGCTTATGGGACAGGAACACTGAAGCTTTCTTT. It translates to CASSLWDRNTEAFF.

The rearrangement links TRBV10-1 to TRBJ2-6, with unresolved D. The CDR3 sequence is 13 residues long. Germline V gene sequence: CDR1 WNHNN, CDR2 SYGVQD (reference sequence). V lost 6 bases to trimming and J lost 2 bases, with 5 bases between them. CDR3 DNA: TGCGCCAGCAGCCTTCCTGGGGCCAACGTCCTGACTTTC. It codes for CASSLPGANVLTF.

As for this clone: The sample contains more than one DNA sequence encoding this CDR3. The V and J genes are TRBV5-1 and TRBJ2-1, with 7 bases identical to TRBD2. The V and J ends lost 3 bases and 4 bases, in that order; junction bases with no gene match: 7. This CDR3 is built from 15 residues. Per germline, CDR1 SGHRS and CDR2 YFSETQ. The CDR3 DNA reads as TGCGCCAGCAGCTCACTGGCGGGAGCGTACAATGAGCAGTTCTTC. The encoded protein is CASSSLAGAYNEQFF.

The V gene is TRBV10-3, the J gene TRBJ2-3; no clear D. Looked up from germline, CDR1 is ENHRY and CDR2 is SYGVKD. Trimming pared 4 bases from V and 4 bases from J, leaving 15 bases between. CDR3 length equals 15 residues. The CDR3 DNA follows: TGTGCCATCAGTGGCCGGGCCTTTAGGGCAGATACGCAGTATTTT. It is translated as CAISGRAFRADTQYF.